Presented here are 31 T cell receptor beta chains from one specimen sequenced in a study of OX40 agonist ivuxolimab in advanced cancers. Assay: immunoSEQ multiplex PCR; the TCRdb copy retains only in-frame clones and omits some. The data show more than 65,000 clones, 80% to 90% seen once. Sequencing used CD4+ or CD8+ T cells sorted from blood, obtained in a trial of the OX40 agonist ivuxolimab. The origin of the receptors is an adult with an advanced solid tumor such as melanoma, head and neck, liver or kidney cancer.

V and J are TRBV19 and TRBJ1-5, with D perhaps TRBD1 (5 bases). V lost 3 bases and J lost 6, with 15 bases in between. CDR3 size: 15 residues. Germline V CDR1 and CDR2: LNHDA, SQIVND (reference sequence). The CDR3 region is CASSIQGFLGQPQHF. The CDR3 DNA reads TGTGCCAGTAGTATTCAGGGTTTTTTGGGTCAGCCCCAGCATTTT.

The rearrangement joins TRBV6-1 to TRBJ1-5; D unresolved. CDR1 and CDR2 from the germline V gene are MNHNS and SASEGT. V gave up 4 bases and J gave up 2 bases, with 12 bases separating them. The CDR3 runs to 15 residues. The DNA for the CDR3 is TGTGCCAGCAGTGGTCGGAAGGTGGGCAATCAGCCCCAGCATTTT. It codes for CASSGRKVGNQPQHF.

The CDR3, as DNA: TGTGCCAGCAGTAGACAGGGGGCGTATGGCTACACCTTC. It yields the protein CASSRQGAYGYTF. The rearrangement links TRBV27 to TRBJ1-2; 10 nucleotides align to TRBD1. V dropped 5 bases and J dropped 5; count of bases not matched to a gene: 2. The CDR3 spans 13 residues. Germline assignment: CDR1 MNHEY and CDR2 SMNVEV (reference sequence).

V and J are TRBV28 and TRBJ2-7; TRBD2 matches 10 bases. The CDR3 runs to 15 residues. Germline loops: CDR1 MDHEN, CDR2 SYDVKM. The trim removed 4 bases at V and 0 bases at J, leaving 3 bases unmatched. The CDR3 loop is CASSSLAGASYEQYF. CDR3 coding DNA: TGTGCCAGCAGTTCCCTAGCGGGGGCCTCCTACGAGCAGTACTTC.

This chain links TRBV6-5 with TRBJ2-5; D gene uncertain. The end of the DNA is better explained by TRBJ2-7, so the J call may be wrong. Germline V gene lookup returns CDR1 MNHEY and CDR2 SVGAGI. This CDR3 comprises 12 residues. The CDR3 DNA sequence: TGTGCCAGCAGTTCGTGGTTGAACGAGCAGTACTTC. The encoded protein is CASSSWLNEQYF.

The rearrangement joins TRBV19 to TRBJ1-2; maybe TRBD1 (5 bases). This CDR3 is 15 amino acids long. CDR1 is LNHDA, CDR2 SQIVND, per germline (reference sequence). V was clipped by 3 bases and J by 4 bases, with 15 bases between them. DNA for the CDR3: TGTGCCAGTAGTATTCAAACCGGGACGAGCTATGGCTACACCTTC. Protein sequence: CASSIQTGTSYGYTF.

The chain couples TRBV15 to TRBJ2-7; D is uncertain. The V end was cut by 0 bases, the J end by 0 bases, with 12 bases between. CDR1 and CDR2 from the germline V gene are LNHNV and YYDKDF (reference sequence). The CDR3 runs to 16 residues. In DNA, the CDR3 is TGTGCCACCAGCAGAGATTATGGAGTTAGCTCCTACGAGCAGTACTTC. It translates to CATSRDYGVSSYEQYF. Using reference TRBV15 and TRBJ2-7 for the parts outside the CDR3, the full variable domain is DAMVIQNPRYQVTQFGKPVTLSCSQTLNHNVMYWYQQKSSQAPKLLFHYYDKDFNNEADTPDNFQSRRPNTSFCFLDIRSPGLGDTAMYLCATSRDYGVSSYEQYFGPGTRLTVT.

The chain links TRBV7-9 to TRBJ1-6; the D is unclear. V lost 2 bases, J lost 0 bases, and 8 bases lay in between. This CDR3 contains 16 residues. From germline, CDR1 is SEHNR and CDR2 FQNEAQ (reference sequence). CDR3 loop: CASSLWQSSYNSPLHF. The CDR3 DNA is TGTGCCAGCAGCTTATGGCAGAGCTCCTATAATTCACCCCTCCACTTT.

The genes are TRBV19 and TRBJ2-1; 13 bases map to TRBD2. V was clipped by 6 bases and J by 6 bases; unmatched bases: 11. Germline CDR1 reads LNHDA; CDR2 reads SQIVND (reference sequence). This CDR3 is built from 17 residues. In DNA, the CDR3 is TGTGCCAGTAGCACGGGACTAGCGGGAACTCACGGCAATGAGCAGTTCTTC. It yields the protein CASSTGLAGTHGNEQFF. Based on the CDR3 plus reference TRBV19 and TRBJ2-1, the full variable domain is DGGITQSPKYLFRKEGQNVTLSCEQNLNHDAMYWYRQDPGQGLRLIYYSQIVNDFQKGDIAEGYSVSREKKESFPLTVTSAQKNPTAFYLCASSTGLAGTHGNEQFFGPGTRLTVL.

The V call is TRBV5-1, the J call TRBJ2-3; D possibly corresponds to TRBD1 (6 bases). The CDR3 is 12 residues long. Trimming took off 4 bases at V and 4 bases at J, with 7 bases between the two ends. Germline CDR1 and CDR2: SGHRS and YFSETQ. The CDR3 reads CASSPGADTQYF. The CDR3 DNA is TGCGCCAGCAGCCCAGGGGCAGATACGCAGTATTTT.

This clone was recorded only once. The genes are TRBV6-1 and TRBJ2-2, with D maybe TRBD2 (5 bases). The CDR3 is 16 residues long. V was trimmed by 2 bases and J by 7 bases, leaving 17 bases between them. Germline CDR1 reads MNHNS; CDR2 reads SASEGT. CDR3 amino acids: CASSEYPTGISGELFF. In DNA, the CDR3 is TGTGCCAGCAGTGAATACCCAACGGGGATTAGCGGGGAGCTGTTTTTT.

The chain combines TRBV5-1 with TRBJ2-7; 7 bases map to TRBD2. After removal of 2 bases from V and 10 bases from J, the junction contained 12 bases not matched to a gene. The CDR3 covers 14 residues. Germline CDR1 reads SGHRS; CDR2 reads YFSETQ. The CDR3 region has the DNA TGCGCCAGCAGCTTTAGCGGGTCCTACGAGCGACAGTACTTC. Protein: CASSFSGSYERQYF.

This clone occurred once. The chain couples TRBV6-4 to TRBJ2-1; 13 bases agree with TRBD2. This CDR3 has 14 amino acids. CDR1 MRHNA and CDR2 SNTAGT come from the germline V gene. V was pared by 4 bases and J by 8 bases, with 2 bases of the junction left unmatched. CDR3 in DNA: TGTGCCAGCAGTGCCGGACTAGCGGGAGATGAGCAGTTCTTC. Translating it yields CASSAGLAGDEQFF.

This chain's CDR3 is CASSTSGGLGVELFF. The CDR3 coding sequence is TGCGCCAGCAGCACGTCAGGGGGCCTCGGAGTGGAGCTGTTTTTT. The chain uses TRBV5-1 and TRBJ2-2, with TRBD1 matching over 8 bases. CDR3 size: 15 residues. The germline CDR1 and CDR2 sequences are SGHRS and YFSETQ. V trimming: 4 bases; J trimming: 10 bases; junction bases outside the gene matches: 12.

This clone was seen a handful of times. The chain joins TRBV7-9 to TRBJ1-2; no definite D call. The V gene's germline CDR1 is SEHNR and CDR2 FQNEAQ (reference sequence). Trimming took 3 bases from V and 8 from J, leaving 10 bases between them. This CDR3 has 12 residues. The CDR3 loop is CASSFGLGGYTF. In DNA, the CDR3 is TGTGCCAGCAGCTTTGGTTTGGGAGGCTACACCTTC.

This rearrangement joins TRBV28 to TRBJ2-7; D is unclear. Germline V lookup: CDR1 MDHEN, CDR2 SYDVKM. This CDR3 is built from 14 residues. V was shortened by 6 bases and J by 0 bases, with 12 bases between the two germline ends. CDR3: CASRGSDSSYEQYF. CDR3 in DNA: TGTGCCAGCAGGGGTTCTGACTCCTCCTACGAGCAGTACTTC.

This clone was recorded once. The chain has TRBV5-8 and TRBJ2-5, with no clear D. Germline CDR1 and CDR2: SGHTS and YDEGEE. The CDR3 covers 14 residues. The V end was cut by 1 base, the J end by 1 base, with 8 bases between. For the CDR3, the DNA is TGTGCCAGCAGCTTGTCGGCCCTCCAAGAGACCCAGTACTTC. Its protein product is CASSLSALQETQYF.

This clone was detected only a few times. The genes are TRBV19 and TRBJ1-5, with no clear D. Germline-derived CDR1 and CDR2 are LNHDA and SQIVND (reference sequence). CDR3 length: 15 amino acids. Trimming shortened V by 6 bases and J by 4 bases, and 16 bases separated the two germline ends. In DNA, the CDR3 is TGTGCCAGTAGCCAAACCCCGCGTCCAAATCAGCCCCAGCATTTT. It encodes CASSQTPRPNQPQHF.

This clone was seen a few times. This sequence joins TRBV27 and TRBJ1-5; unclear D gene. The CDR3 is made up of 13 amino acids. Deletions cut 3 bases from V and 5 bases from J, with 8 bases between. Germline V lookup: CDR1 MNHEY, CDR2 SMNVEV (reference sequence). In nucleotides, the CDR3 is TGTGCCAGCAGTTTTAGGACCGATCAGCCCCAGCATTTT. Translation gives CASSFRTDQPQHF.

This clone was observed a single time. The chain couples TRBV29-1 to TRBJ1-3, with a tentative D call TRBD1 (5 bases). Germline assignment: CDR1 SQVTM and CDR2 ANQGSEA. CDR3 length equals 15 residues. V lost 6 bases, J lost 0 bases, and 15 bases lay in between. This CDR3 reads CSVGDGGNSGNTIYF. The CDR3 nucleotides are TGCAGCGTAGGCGACGGGGGAAACTCTGGAAACACCATATATTTT. Complete variable domain (other parts from reference TRBV29-1 and TRBJ1-3): SAVISQKPSRDICQRGTSLTIQCQVDSQVTMMFWYRQQPGQSLTLIATANQGSEATYESGFVIDKFPISRPNLTFSTLTVSNMSPEDSSIYLCSVGDGGNSGNTIYFGEGSWLTVV.

The chain is built from TRBV7-3 and TRBJ2-1, with TRBD2 identical over 11 bases. The trim removed 5 bases at V and 3 bases at J, leaving 15 bases unmatched. Germline V lookup: CDR1 SGHTA, CDR2 FQGTGA. The CDR3 loop spans 19 amino acids. The CDR3 region has the DNA TGTGCCAGCAGCCCAAAGGGGGCGCCCGGGACTAGCGGCTACAATGAGCAGTTCTTC. Translation gives CASSPKGAPGTSGYNEQFF.

The CDR3 protein is CASSTETGDTEAFF. The CDR3 region has the DNA TGTGCCAGCAGTACAGAGACAGGGGACACTGAAGCTTTCTTT. This chain joins TRBV2 and TRBJ1-1; the match to TRBD1 covers 8 bases. The V and J ends lost 5 bases and 3 bases, in that order; junction bases with no gene match: 5. Germline CDR1 is SNHLY and CDR2 is FYNNEI. The CDR3 length is 14 residues.

The chain carries TRBV15 and TRBJ1-5; a possible D gene is TRBD1 (5 bases). Germline V gene data show CDR1 as LNHNV and CDR2 as YYDKDF (reference sequence). This CDR3 spans 16 amino acids. The V end lost 3 bases, the J end lost 2 bases, and 14 bases lay between the germline ends. CDR3 loop: CATSSPQGFGNQPQHF. The CDR3, as DNA: TGTGCCACCAGCAGCCCTCAGGGATTTGGCAATCAGCCCCAGCATTTT. Based on the CDR3 plus reference TRBV15 and TRBJ1-5, the full variable domain is DAMVIQNPRYQVTQFGKPVTLSCSQTLNHNVMYWYQQKSSQAPKLLFHYYDKDFNNEADTPDNFQSRRPNTSFCFLDIRSPGLGDTAMYLCATSSPQGFGNQPQHFGDGTRLSIL.

V is TRBV19 and J is TRBJ2-1, with 9 bases aligning to TRBD1. Germline V gene data show CDR1 as LNHDA and CDR2 as SQIVND (reference sequence). J lost 7 bases, V lost 5 bases, and 12 bases had no gene match. The CDR3 extends over 16 amino acids. CDR3 in amino acids: CASSYGNGQGLNEQFF. In nucleotides, the CDR3 is TGTGCCAGTAGTTATGGAAACGGACAGGGGTTAAATGAGCAGTTCTTC.

This chain joins TRBV10-3 and TRBJ2-2, with 9 bases matching TRBD1. This CDR3 region has 15 residues. The trim removed 4 bases at V and 0 bases at J, leaving 0 bases unmatched. In germline, CDR1 is ENHRY, CDR2 SYGVKD. The CDR3 coding sequence is TGTGCCATCAGTGGGACAGGGGCGAACACCGGGGAGCTGTTTTTT. Amino acid sequence: CAISGTGANTGELFF.

In this sample, this clone turned up a few times. The CDR3 nucleotides read TGTGCCAGCTCACCAACTGGAGACGAAATTGGCTACACCTTC. This gives the protein CASSPTGDEIGYTF. The genes are TRBV18 and TRBJ1-2; no clear D gene. The CDR3 loop spans 14 amino acids. Per germline, CDR1 KGHSH and CDR2 LQKENI. The V gene lost 2 bases and the J gene lost 7 bases, with 14 bases spanning the gap. The complete variable domain, with remaining parts taken from reference TRBV18 and TRBJ1-2, reads NAGVMQNPRHLVRRRGQEARLRCSPMKGHSHVYWYRQLPEEGLKFMVYLQKENIIDESGMPKERFSAEFPKEGPSILRIQQVVRGDSAAYFCASSPTGDEIGYTFGSGTRLTVV.

The V and J genes are TRBV5-1 and TRBJ2-3, with TRBD2 identical over 11 bases. The CDR3 covers 15 residues. Trimming took 0 bases from V and 6 from J; bases not matched to a gene: 3. CDR1 is SGHRS and CDR2 is YFSETQ in the germline V gene. CDR3 coding DNA: TGCGCCAGCAGCTTGGTTGGACTAGCGGGCGATACGCAGTATTTT. It codes for CASSLVGLAGDTQYF.

The rearrangement uses TRBV7-3 and TRBJ2-7; D is perhaps TRBD1 (6 bases). V was pared by 2 bases and J by 4 bases, with 6 bases between. The CDR3 totals 12 residues. Germline-derived CDR1 and CDR2 are SGHTA and FQGTGA. The CDR3 sequence: CASSLQGYEQYF. The CDR3 nucleotides are TGTGCCAGCAGCTTACAGGGGTACGAGCAGTACTTC.

This sequence joins TRBV19 and TRBJ2-2; no definite D call. The germline V and J ends were trimmed by 7 bases and 4 bases, with 10 bases remaining between them. The CDR3 has 13 amino acids. The germline V gene encodes CDR1 LNHDA and CDR2 SQIVND (reference sequence). CDR3 bases: TGTGCCAGTACGGAAAAATCCACCGGGGAGCTGTTTTTT. It yields the protein CASTEKSTGELFF. Full variable domain (missing parts from reference TRBV19 and TRBJ2-2): DGGITQSPKYLFRKEGQNVTLSCEQNLNHDAMYWYRQDPGQGLRLIYYSQIVNDFQKGDIAEGYSVSREKKESFPLTVTSAQKNPTAFYLCASTEKSTGELFFGEGSRLTVL.

The gene calls are TRBV19 and TRBJ2-7, with 7 bases matching TRBD1. CDR1 is LNHDA, CDR2 SQIVND, per germline (reference sequence). The CDR3 length is 15 residues. V gave up 6 bases and J gave up 7 bases; unmatched junction bases: 15. CDR3: CASRSGTDIMGEQYF. The CDR3 DNA reads as TGTGCCAGTAGGTCCGGGACAGACATTATGGGGGAGCAGTACTTC.

The chain carries TRBV5-1 and TRBJ2-3; TRBD2 might be the D (6 bases). V dropped 0 bases and J dropped 4 bases, with 12 bases sitting between them. CDR1 is SGHRS, CDR2 YFSETQ, per germline. This CDR3 is 15 amino acids long. The CDR3, as DNA: TGCGCCAGCAGCTTGGGGCGGGGTGGGGCAGATACGCAGTATTTT. Encoded protein: CASSLGRGGADTQYF.